Listed below are T cell receptor beta chains from one sample, sequenced in a study of T cell responses to AZD1222 COVID-19 vaccine. Method: immunoSEQ multiplex PCR; TCRdb's copy keeps in-frame clones and lacks some. The table records about 120,000 clones, roughly 91% of them present only once. The sample here was peripheral blood, taken on day 0 of AZD1222 vaccination. Receptor source: an adult in good health. The CDR3 runs from the conserved cysteine through the conserved F or W. A D gene is named only where the DNA matches it firmly. Clone size is shown for a subset of rows, as once, few, many or a class of expanded clone.

DNA,CDR3,J,D,V,size
TGTGCCAGCGCCCCCGGGACTAGCGGCCTGGGGTCGGGTTTCGAGCAGTACTTC,CASAPGTSGLGSGFEQYF,TRBJ2-7,TRBD2,TRBV27,once
TGTGCCAGCAGCCGGAGTCCGGGACGCTTCACTGAAGCTTTCTTT,CASSRSPGRFTEAFF,TRBJ1-1,-,TRBV14,-
TGTGCCAGTAGTGGTTGGCAGGGGGCCACCTACGAGCAGTACTTC,CASSGWQGATYEQYF,TRBJ2-7,TRBD1,TRBV19,-
TGTGCCAGCAGTCCCCCGTCGGGATCGGCAGGAAACACCATATATTTT,CASSPPSGSAGNTIYF,TRBJ1-3,-,TRBV28,-
TGTGCCAGCAGTGTCCGGACAGGGGGGCCTGAAGCTTTCTTT,CASSVRTGGPEAFF,TRBJ1-1,TRBD1,TRBV2,-
TGTGCCAGTAGCCCACCGGGACGAATGAACACTGAAGCTTTCTTT,CASSPPGRMNTEAFF,TRBJ1-1,-,TRBV19,-
TGTGCCAGCAGCCAAGTGGGCAGGGACGCTTTCTTT,CASSQVGRDAFF,TRBJ1-1,-,TRBV3-1/TRBV3-2,-
TGTGCCAGCTCACCAGCTAGCGGGAGGTCTAGCACAGATACGCAGTATTTT,CASSPASGRSSTDTQYF,TRBJ2-3,TRBD2,TRBV18,-
TGTGCCTGGAGTGTAAGACTTGGGTTTCTTCCTGAAGCTTTCTTT,CAWSVRLGFLPEAFF,TRBJ1-1,-,TRBV30,-
TGTGCTAGTGCCACAGGGACTCAGGGTATAGAGACCCAGTACTTC,CASATGTQGIETQYF,TRBJ2-5,-,TRBV12-5,-
TGTGCCAGCAGCCTTGGGGAGACCCAGTACTTC,CASSLGETQYF,TRBJ2-5,-,TRBV12-3/TRBV12-4,once
TGTGCCAGTAGTATTTCAGGGTACGGTGAAGCTTTCTTT,CASSISGYGEAFF,TRBJ1-1,-,TRBV19,few
TGTGCCAGCAGCCAAGATTCTGCTAGCGGGAGAGAGACCCAGTACTTC,CASSQDSASGRETQYF,TRBJ2-5,TRBD2,TRBV4-2,-
TGTGCCACCAGTGAGTCCGGTCAGGGGGTAGAAGAAAAACTGTTTTTT,CATSESGQGVEEKLFF,TRBJ1-4,TRBD1,TRBV24-1,once
TGTGCCAGCAGCCCCCCGGAGGGGGCCGTCACTGAAGCTTTCTTT,CASSPPEGAVTEAFF,TRBJ1-1,TRBD1,TRBV28,-
TGTGCCAGTAGTTCCGATAGCGGGAGCTCCTACGAGCAGTACTTC,CASSSDSGSSYEQYF,TRBJ2-7,TRBD2,TRBV19,-
TGTGCCAGCAGTTTAGGGTCGGACAGAGCTAATTCACCCCTCCACTTT,CASSLGSDRANSPLHF,TRBJ1-6,-,TRBV27,-
TGTGCCAGCAGTTACGCACCAATGAACACTGAAGCTTTCTTT,CASSYAPMNTEAFF,TRBJ1-1,-,TRBV6-5,few
TGTGCCAGTAGTAGCGGCAGACTCTCTGGAAACACCATATATTTT,CASSSGRLSGNTIYF,TRBJ1-3,-,TRBV19,-
TGTGCCAGCAGTGAATTAAGGACCCAGTACTTC,CASSELRTQYF,TRBJ2-5,-,TRBV6-1,-
TGTGCCAGCAGCTCCTACAGGGCAACTAATGAAAAACTGTTTTTT,CASSSYRATNEKLFF,TRBJ1-4,-,TRBV7-8,-
TGTGCCAGCAGCTCCGAGGGGGGCAATCAGCCCCAGCATTTT,CASSSEGGNQPQHF,TRBJ1-5,-,TRBV9,-
TGTGCCAGCAGTTCCCCTCCCACTAGCACAGATACGCAGTATTTT,CASSSPPTSTDTQYF,TRBJ2-3,-,TRBV27,once
TGTGCCAGCAGCGACGGATTGGGGGCGGGCACCGGGGAGCTGTTTTTT,CASSDGLGAGTGELFF,TRBJ2-2,-,TRBV3-1/TRBV3-2,-
TGTGCCAGCAGCCGGCAACTCACAGGGGCGGTCGGCGAAAAACTGTTTTTT,CASSRQLTGAVGEKLFF,TRBJ1-4,TRBD1,TRBV3-1/TRBV3-2,-
TGTGCCAGCAGCCGCAGGGGCACTTCCTACGAGCAGTACTTC,CASSRRGTSYEQYF,TRBJ2-7,-,TRBV6-5,few
TGTGCCAGCAGCCCTCGACAGGGATCAGCGTACGAGCAGTACTTC,CASSPRQGSAYEQYF,TRBJ2-7,TRBD1,TRBV7-8,-
TGTGCCAGCAGTGAGACAGGGGCTAACACTGAAGCTTTCTTT,CASSETGANTEAFF,TRBJ1-1,TRBD1,TRBV2,-
TGTGCCAGCACCACTGAGGGGACAGGTCAATCACCCCTCCACTTT,CASTTEGTGQSPLHF,TRBJ1-6,TRBD1,TRBV28,-
TGTGCCAGCAGCGGCGGACGGGATCCAACGCAGTATTTT,CASSGGRDPTQYF,TRBJ2-3,-,TRBV5-4,-
TGTGCCAGCAGTGGACAGGGACTAGGCACGAACACCGGGGAGCTGTTTTTT,CASSGQGLGTNTGELFF,TRBJ2-2,-,TRBV6-1,-
TGTGCCAGCAGCCATACCGGGACATCGAACACTGAAGCTTTCTTT,CASSHTGTSNTEAFF,TRBJ1-1,-,TRBV4-2,once
TGTGCCAGCAGCTCTACCGGGACTAGCGGGAGGTTCTCCTACGAGCAGTACTTC,CASSSTGTSGRFSYEQYF,TRBJ2-7,TRBD2,TRBV11-2,-
TGTGCCACCCCAAAACTAGCGGGGGGCTACGAGCAGTACTTC,CATPKLAGGYEQYF,TRBJ2-7,TRBD2,TRBV10-3,-
TGTGCCAGTAGTACTCCGGGACTACACACCGGGGAGCTGTTTTTT,CASSTPGLHTGELFF,TRBJ2-2,TRBD2,TRBV19,-
TGCAGTGCTAGTCCATCCCTAGCCAAAAACATTCAGTACTTC,CSASPSLAKNIQYF,TRBJ2-4,-,TRBV20-1,-
TGTGCCAGCAGCTTGGAAGGGGGCGCTTCTGGGAACACCATATATTTT,CASSLEGGASGNTIYF,TRBJ1-3,TRBD1,TRBV5-5,-
TGTGCCAGCAGTTACTCGACAGGGTCTGGAAACACCATATATTTT,CASSYSTGSGNTIYF,TRBJ1-3,TRBD1,TRBV6-5,few
TGTGCCAGCAGTTTACCCGGGACTAGCAATGAGCAGTTCTTC,CASSLPGTSNEQFF,TRBJ2-1,TRBD2,TRBV27,-
TGCGCCAGCAGCTTGGATCAGGGAACAGATACGCAGTATTTT,CASSLDQGTDTQYF,TRBJ2-3,-,TRBV5-1,-
TGTGCCAGCAGTGAAGCGCTGGCTAGCGGGAGCGGGGAGCTGTTTTTT,CASSEALASGSGELFF,TRBJ2-2,TRBD2,TRBV2,-
TGCGCCAGCAGTCACCCCGGCCGGGACAGGGGGCGGTATGGCTACACCTTC,CASSHPGRDRGRYGYTF,TRBJ1-2,TRBD1,TRBV23-1,-
TGCGCCACCCAGGGTAGGGACGCCGGGGAGCTGTTTTTT,CATQGRDAGELFF,TRBJ2-2,-,TRBV5-1,-
TGTGCCAGCAGCCCGGGACAGGGGGGCGCTAACTATGGCTACACCTTC,CASSPGQGGANYGYTF,TRBJ1-2,TRBD1,TRBV11-2,-
TGTGCCAGCAGCTTGAAAGGGTACGGAAACACCATATATTTT,CASSLKGYGNTIYF,TRBJ1-3,-,TRBV5-6,-
TGTGCCAGCAGCCAATTGGGGGGCTCTGGAAACACCATATATTTT,CASSQLGGSGNTIYF,TRBJ1-3,-,TRBV3-1/TRBV3-2,-
TGTGCCAGCAGCCCCTATCCCCATAGGACTAGCCGCACGATTCCAGAGCAGTTCTTC,CASSPYPHRTSRTIPEQFF,TRBJ2-1,TRBD2,TRBV7-2,-
TGCGCCAGCAGCCAAGGGTTCACAGGGTACGGGGGACTCAATCAGCCCCAGCATTTT,CASSQGFTGYGGLNQPQHF,TRBJ1-5,-,TRBV4-1,-
TGCGCCAGCAGCTTGGGGGGACAGACCCCGGTGGATGAGCAGTTCTTC,CASSLGGQTPVDEQFF,TRBJ2-1,TRBD1,TRBV5-1,-